The rows below give T cell receptor beta chains drawn from one sample of a study of beta chain features in type 1 diabetes. Libraries were prepared by immunoSEQ multiplex PCR; TCRdb keeps only in-frame clonotypes and omits some of them. The sample includes roughly 700,000 clones, roughly 13% of them seen just once. The sequenced sample was naive CD4+ T cells from blood. These receptors came from a man in his late teens or twenties with type 1 diabetes. Each CDR3 is given with its conserved first and last residue. A D gene is named only where the DNA matches it firmly. Some rows mark clone size as missing; the rest say once, few, many or name a class of expanded clone.

>12|TRBJ1-1|TRBV7-9|few|NA
TGTGCCAGCAACCCGGATGGGCGGAGAGCTTTCTTT
CASNPDGRRAFF
>16|TRBJ2-7|TRBV23-1|NA|TRBD2
TGCGCCAGCACCCAAACGACGCGGGGGGATCCCTACGAGCAGTACTTC
CASTQTTRGDPYEQYF
>18|TRBJ2-3|TRBV4-1|NA|TRBD1
TGCGCCAGCAGCCAAGAGACTGGTGTAGGGACAGAGTCGTATACGCAGTATTTT
CASSQETGVGTESYTQYF
>13|TRBJ1-5|TRBV7-9|NA|NA
TGTGCCAGCAGCACCCAACAGGATCAGCCCCAGCATTTT
CASSTQQDQPQHF
>17|TRBJ1-5|TRBV27|few|NA
TGTGCCAGCAGTTTATCGAGGGTTACTGGTAGCAATCAGCCCCAGCATTTT
CASSLSRVTGSNQPQHF
>14|TRBJ2-5|TRBV6-6|NA|NA
TGTGCCAGCAGACCCGGCCGGTACCAAGAGACCCAGTACTTC
CASRPGRYQETQYF
>13|TRBJ2-1|TRBV30|few|TRBD2
TGTGCCTGGTCCCCGGGACTAGCGGGGGAGCAGTTCTTC
CAWSPGLAGEQFF
>15|TRBJ1-1|TRBV5-1|few|TRBD1
TGCGCCAGCAGCTTGTCGGGACAGACGAACACTGAAGCTTTCTTT
CASSLSGQTNTEAFF
>14|TRBJ2-5|TRBV12-5|few|NA
TGTGCTAGTGGTCCGACGGGGGTGCAAGAGACCCAGTACTTC
CASGPTGVQETQYF
>15|TRBJ2-5|TRBV5-1|NA|NA
TGCGCCAGCAGCTTGGATCCGTTCCCCCAAGAGACCCAGTACTTC
CASSLDPFPQETQYF
>11|TRBJ2-7|TRBV30|NA|NA
TGTGCCTGGAGTGTACGGTCAGAGCAGTACTTC
CAWSVRSEQYF
>14|TRBJ2-7|TRBV5-5|few|NA
TGTGCCAGCTACTCGTTCGTAGTCCTCGGGGAGCAGTACTTC
CASYSFVVLGEQYF